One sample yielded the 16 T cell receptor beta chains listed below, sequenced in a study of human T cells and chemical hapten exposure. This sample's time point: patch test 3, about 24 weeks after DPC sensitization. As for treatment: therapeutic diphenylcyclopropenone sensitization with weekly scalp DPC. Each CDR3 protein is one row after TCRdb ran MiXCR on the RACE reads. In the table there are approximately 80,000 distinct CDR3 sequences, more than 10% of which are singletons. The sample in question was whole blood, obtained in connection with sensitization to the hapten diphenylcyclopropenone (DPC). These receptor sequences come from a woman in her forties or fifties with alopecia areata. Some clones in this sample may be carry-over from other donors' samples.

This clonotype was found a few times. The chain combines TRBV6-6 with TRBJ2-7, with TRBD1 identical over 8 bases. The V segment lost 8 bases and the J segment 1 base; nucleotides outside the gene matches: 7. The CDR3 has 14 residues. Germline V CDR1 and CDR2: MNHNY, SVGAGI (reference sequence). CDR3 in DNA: TGTGCCAGCCGACAGGGGAAGACTTCCTACGAGCAGTACTTC. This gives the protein CASRQGKTSYEQYF.

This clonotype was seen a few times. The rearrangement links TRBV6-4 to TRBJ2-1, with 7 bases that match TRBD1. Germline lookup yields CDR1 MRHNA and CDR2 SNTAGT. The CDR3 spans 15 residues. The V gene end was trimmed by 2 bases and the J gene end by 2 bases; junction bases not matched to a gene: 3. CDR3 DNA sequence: TGTGCCAGCAGTGACCAGGGGGTCCCCTACAATGAGCAGTTCTTC. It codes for CASSDQGVPYNEQFF.

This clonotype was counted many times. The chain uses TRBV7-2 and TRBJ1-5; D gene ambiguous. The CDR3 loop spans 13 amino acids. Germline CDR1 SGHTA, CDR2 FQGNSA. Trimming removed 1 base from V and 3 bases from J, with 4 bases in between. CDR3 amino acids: CASSLGANQPQHF. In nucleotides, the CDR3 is TGTGCCAGCAGCTTAGGAGCCAATCAGCCCCAGCATTTT.

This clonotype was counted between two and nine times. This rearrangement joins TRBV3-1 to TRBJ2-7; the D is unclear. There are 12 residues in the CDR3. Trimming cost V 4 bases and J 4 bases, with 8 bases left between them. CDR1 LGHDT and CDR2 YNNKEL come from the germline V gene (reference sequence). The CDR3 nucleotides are TGTGCCAGCAGCCTCGCCGGTTACGAGCAGTACTTC. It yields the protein CASSLAGYEQYF.

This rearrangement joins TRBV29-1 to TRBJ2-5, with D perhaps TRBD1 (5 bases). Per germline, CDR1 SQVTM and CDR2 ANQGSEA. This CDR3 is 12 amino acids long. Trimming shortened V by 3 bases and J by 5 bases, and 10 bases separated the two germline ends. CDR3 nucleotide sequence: TGCAGCGTTGAGGCAGGGTACGAGACCCAGTACTTC. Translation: CSVEAGYETQYF.

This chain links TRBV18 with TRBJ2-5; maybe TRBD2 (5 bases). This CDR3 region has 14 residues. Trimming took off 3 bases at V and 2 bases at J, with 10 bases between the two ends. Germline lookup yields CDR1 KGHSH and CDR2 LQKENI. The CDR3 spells CASSPNRGQETQYF. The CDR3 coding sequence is TGTGCCAGCTCACCGAACAGAGGGCAAGAGACCCAGTACTTC.

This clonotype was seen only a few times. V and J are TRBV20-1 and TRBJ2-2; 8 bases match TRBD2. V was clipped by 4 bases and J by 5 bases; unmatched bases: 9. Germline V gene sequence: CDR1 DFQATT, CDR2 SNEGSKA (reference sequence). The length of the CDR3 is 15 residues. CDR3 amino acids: CSAKRAGVETGELFF. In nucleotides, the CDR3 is TGCAGTGCTAAAAGAGCGGGAGTGGAGACCGGGGAGCTGTTTTTT.

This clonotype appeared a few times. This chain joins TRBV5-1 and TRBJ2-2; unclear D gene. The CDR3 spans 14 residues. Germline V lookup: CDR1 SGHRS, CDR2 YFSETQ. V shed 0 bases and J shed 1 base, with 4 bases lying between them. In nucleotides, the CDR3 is TGCGCCAGCAGCTTGGAACAGAACACCGGGGAGCTGTTTTTT. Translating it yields CASSLEQNTGELFF. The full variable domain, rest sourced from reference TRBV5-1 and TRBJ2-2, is KAGVTQTPRYLIKTRGQQVTLSCSPISGHRSVSWYQQTPGQGLQFLFEYFSETQRNKGNFPGRFSGRQFSNSRSEMNVSTLELGDSALYLCASSLEQNTGELFFGEGSRLTVL.

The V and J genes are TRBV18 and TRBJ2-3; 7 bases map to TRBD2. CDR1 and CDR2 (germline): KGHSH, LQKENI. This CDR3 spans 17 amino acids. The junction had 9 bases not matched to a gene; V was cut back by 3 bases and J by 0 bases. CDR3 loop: CASSPAPSGPSTDTQYF. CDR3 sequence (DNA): TGTGCCAGCTCACCGGCTCCTAGCGGCCCAAGCACAGATACGCAGTATTTT.

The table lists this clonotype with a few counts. CDR3 region: CASSPGGGMGEQYF. CDR3 sequence (DNA): TGTGCCAGCTCACCCGGGGGCGGGATGGGCGAGCAGTACTTC. The V gene is TRBV18, the J gene TRBJ2-7; either TRBD1 or TRBD2 may supply D (6 bases each). The CDR3 has 14 amino acids. The germline CDR1 and CDR2 sequences are KGHSH and LQKENI. V lost 3 bases and J lost 6, with 15 bases in between.

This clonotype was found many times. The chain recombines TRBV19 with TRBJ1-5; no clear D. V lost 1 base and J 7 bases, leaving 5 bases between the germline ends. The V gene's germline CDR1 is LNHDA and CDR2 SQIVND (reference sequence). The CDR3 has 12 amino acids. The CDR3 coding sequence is TGTGCCAGTAGTATAGTTGACCAGCCCCAGCATTTT. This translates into CASSIVDQPQHF.

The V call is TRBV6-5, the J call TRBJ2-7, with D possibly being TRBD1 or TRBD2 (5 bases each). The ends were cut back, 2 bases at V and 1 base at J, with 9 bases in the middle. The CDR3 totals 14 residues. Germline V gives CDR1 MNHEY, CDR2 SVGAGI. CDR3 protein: CASSYRGASYEQYF. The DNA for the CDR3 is TGTGCCAGCAGTTACAGGGGAGCATCCTACGAGCAGTACTTC.

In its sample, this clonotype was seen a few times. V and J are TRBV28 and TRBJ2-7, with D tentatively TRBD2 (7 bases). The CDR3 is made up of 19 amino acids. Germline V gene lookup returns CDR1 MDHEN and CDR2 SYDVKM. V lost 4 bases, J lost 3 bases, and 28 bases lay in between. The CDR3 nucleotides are TGTGCCAGCAGTTCTAGGGGCGCGAGCGGGACGGGGGCCCTCTACGAGCAGTACTTC. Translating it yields CASSSRGASGTGALYEQYF.

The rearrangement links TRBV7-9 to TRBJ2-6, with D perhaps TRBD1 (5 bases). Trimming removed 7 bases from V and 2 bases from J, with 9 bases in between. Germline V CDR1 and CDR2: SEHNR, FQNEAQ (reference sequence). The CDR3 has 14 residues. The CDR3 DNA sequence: TGTGCCAGCACCCAGGGCCCTGGGGCCAACGTCCTGACTTTC. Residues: CASTQGPGANVLTF.

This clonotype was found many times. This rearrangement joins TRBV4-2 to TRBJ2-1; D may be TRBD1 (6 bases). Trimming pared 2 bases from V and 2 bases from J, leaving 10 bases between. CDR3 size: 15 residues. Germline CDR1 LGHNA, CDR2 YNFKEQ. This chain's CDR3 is CASSQKRDTYNEQFF. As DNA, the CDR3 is TGTGCCAGCAGCCAAAAACGGGACACCTACAATGAGCAGTTCTTC.

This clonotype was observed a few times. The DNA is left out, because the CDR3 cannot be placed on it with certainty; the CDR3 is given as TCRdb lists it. This chain's CDR3 is CASSTSSGVYGYTF. V is TRBV2 and J is TRBJ1-2; the D call in the table, TRBD1, was not verified against the DNA. Germline loops: CDR1 SNHLY, CDR2 FYNNEI. The CDR3 region is 14 residues in length, termini included.